This T cell receptor beta chain emerged from a study of CD8 T cells in ankylosing spondylitis. Whole-study results and caveats: As reported, disease-linked clones showed significant enrichment in matched ankylosing spondylitis synovial fluid.

TCRdb recomputed calls from the 5' RACE reads with MiXCR, one row per CDR3 protein. The sample consists of 250,000 to 400,000 distinct CDR3 sequences, around a tenth of them appearing once. The CDR3 is 17 residues long. The V gene's germline CDR1 is LGHDT and CDR2 YNNKEL (reference sequence). For this clonotype: Its antigen remains unknown. One end of the junction fails to match germline, which may point to a read error.

The source of this sequence is a female donor with ankylosing spondylitis or in good health (not recorded which). The sample was blood, either unsorted or a sorted T cell fraction (not recorded which). The rearrangement joins TRBV3-1 to TRBJ2-2; 9 bases fit TRBD1. The DNA of the CDR3 is TGTGCCAGCTGCCAATCTTGGGGACAGGGAAACACCGGGGAGCTGTTTTTT. It encodes CASCQSWGQGNTGELFF.